The subject of this entry is one TCR beta chain. The entry originates in a study of shared clonotypes between healthy human individuals. TCRdb's table, derived via immunoSEQ multiplex PCR, lists solely in-frame clones and lacks some. The sample contains approximately 500,000 clones, 81% of which appear only once. Sequenced material: PBMCs. The sequence derives from a woman between 40 and 55 years old in good health. Some clones in this sample may be carry-over from other donors' samples.

CDR3 DNA: TGTGCCAGCAGTGTAGGGGGGAGTAGGGAGACCCAGTACTTC. This encodes CASSVGGSRETQYF. V usage is TRBV5-6 and J usage is TRBJ2-5, with D perhaps given as TRBD1 or TRBD2 (6 bases each). V lost 5 bases, J lost 5 bases, and 16 bases lay in between. There are 14 residues in the CDR3. Germline lookup yields CDR1 SGHDT and CDR2 YYEEEE.